Presented here are 10 T cell receptor beta chains from one specimen sequenced in a study of regulatory T cells in long-lasting Graves disease. Construction of TCR beta libraries relied on iRepertoire HTBI primers and on Arm-PCR targeting CDR3 regions. MiXCR, applied by TCRdb to the multiplex PCR reads, yields one record per CDR3 protein. This sample has just over 600,000 distinct CDR3 sequences; 15% to 20% occur once, and the top ten carry 15% to 20%. Documented time point: newly diagnosed GD, antithyroid drugs for less than 3 months. Making the TCR library involved RNA that had been extracted from PBMCs. In addition, the sample was reused for a study of T cells in Graves' hyperthyroidism and ophthalmopathy.

The input for sequencing was peripheral blood mononuclear cells (PBMCs), taken at new diagnosis, from a patient treated with antithyroid drugs. The receptors derive from a young woman with Graves disease.

Many counts were recorded for this clonotype. V usage is TRBV7-8 and J usage is TRBJ1-1, with a tentative D call TRBD1 (5 bases). This CDR3 has 15 amino acids. Germline V gives CDR1 SGHVS, CDR2 FQNEAQ. Deletions cut 1 base from V and 4 bases from J, with 13 bases between. The CDR3 DNA is TGTGCCAGCAGCTTAGGAGCGGGGCGAGGCACTGAAGCTTTCTTT. Translating it yields CASSLGAGRGTEAFF.

This clonotype was detected only a few times. CDR3 in DNA: TGTGCCAGCAGCTTATTGACTAGCGGGAGAAAGAAGTCCTACGAGCAGTACTTC. Its protein product is CASSLLTSGRKKSYEQYF. The chain carries TRBV11-2 and TRBJ2-7; 12 bases align to TRBD2. Germline V lookup: CDR1 SGHAT, CDR2 FQNNGV. The CDR3 extends over 18 amino acids. V was clipped by 2 bases and J by 1 base; unmatched bases: 9.

The chain combines TRBV5-1 with TRBJ2-2; D call uncertain. Trimming took 2 bases from V and 4 from J, leaving 9 bases between them. The CDR3 runs 14 residues. Germline assignment: CDR1 SGHRS and CDR2 YFSETQ. CDR3 amino acids: CASSFGDFTGELFF. DNA for the CDR3: TGCGCCAGCAGCTTCGGAGACTTCACCGGGGAGCTGTTTTTT.

This clonotype was counted many times. V gene TRBV6-5 combines with J gene TRBJ1-1, with D perhaps matching TRBD1 (5 bases). V was trimmed by 0 bases and J by 5 bases, leaving 10 bases between them. The CDR3 length is 14 residues. Germline V gene lookup returns CDR1 MNHEY and CDR2 SVGAGI. CDR3 sequence reads: CASSYSVEGTEAFF. The CDR3 nucleotides read TGTGCCAGCAGTTACTCGGTCGAGGGGACTGAAGCTTTCTTT.

Many counts were recorded for this clonotype. V usage is TRBV20-1 and J usage is TRBJ2-1, with 10 bases identical to TRBD2. CDR1 and CDR2 from the germline V gene are DFQATT and SNEGSKA (reference sequence). The CDR3 sequence is 14 residues long. V lost 5 bases to trimming and J lost 5 bases; unmatched junction nucleotides: 6. DNA of the CDR3: TGCAGTGCTTTGAGCGGGAGGGCCGACAATGAGCAGTTCTTC. This encodes CSALSGRADNEQFF.

Ten or more counts support this clonotype. The chain links TRBV6-1 to TRBJ2-7; weak D call: TRBD2 (6 bases). The CDR3 is made up of 14 amino acids. Germline V gene sequence: CDR1 MNHNS, CDR2 SASEGT. V lost 5 bases and J 5 bases, leaving 16 bases between the germline ends. CDR3: CASSPGDSVHEQYF. CDR3 DNA sequence: TGTGCCAGCAGTCCGGGGGACTCCGTTCACGAGCAGTACTTC.

This clonotype was seen a few times. J is TRBJ2-1 and V is TRBV11-2; 7 nucleotides line up with TRBD2. The CDR3 sequence is 13 residues long. Germline CDR1 is SGHAT and CDR2 is FQNNGV. Unmatched junction bases numbered 4, after V lost 1 base and J lost 10 bases. This chain's CDR3 is CASSLVTSVEQFF. The CDR3 DNA is TGTGCCAGCAGCTTAGTTACTAGCGTGGAGCAGTTCTTC.

This clonotype was seen ten or more times. The chain couples TRBV24-1 to TRBJ1-5; TRBD1 matches 7 bases. The CDR3 covers 13 residues. CDR1 is KGHDR and CDR2 is SFDVKD in the germline V gene. J lost 5 bases, V lost 7 bases, and 4 bases had no gene match. In DNA, the CDR3 is TGTGCCACCAGAGACAGGGTTGATCAGCCCCAGCATTTT. Translation: CATRDRVDQPQHF.

This clonotype occurred many times. The chain combines TRBV30 with TRBJ1-1; D ambiguous. This CDR3 contains 14 residues. The germline V gene has CDR1 GTSNPN and CDR2 SVGIG (reference sequence). Between the trimmed V and J ends, which lost 4 bases and 1 base, there was a span of 13 bases. Here the CDR3 DNA reads TGTGCCTGGAAGATGGAGACCTCGAACACTGAAGCTTTCTTT. It specifies CAWKMETSNTEAFF.

This clonotype was picked up many times. In nucleotides, the CDR3 is TGTGCCAGCAGCTTCTCATTGGAGGTCCGACCCCACACTGAAGCTTTCTTT. Translated: CASSFSLEVRPHTEAFF. The rearrangement uses TRBV12-3 or TRBV12-4 and TRBJ1-1, with D unclear. Trimming stripped 6 bases from V and 3 bases from J, with 23 bases between. The CDR3 is made up of 17 amino acids.